The TCR beta chain described here comes from a study of PD-1 blockade in classical Hodgkin lymphoma. The time point was: cycle 4 day 1 (C4D1), after less than 7 weeks of nivolumab. All patients experienced relapse after autologous stem cell transplantation, and brentuximab vedotin exposure was variable. Thawed PBMCs yielded CD4+ T cells through magnetic negative selection. Clones were sequenced by immunoSEQ multiplex PCR, and TCRdb holds only the in-frame ones, with some missing. Among 13,000 or so clones listed, around 85% were seen once. Germline CDR1 reads SEHNR; CDR2 reads FQNEAQ (reference sequence). The CDR3 consists of 16 residues. The V gene lost 2 bases and the J gene lost 1 base, with 11 bases spanning the gap. Concerning this clone: Its matching antigen is unknown.

Findings of the study overall: CD4+ TCR diversity climbed significantly by C4D1, unlike CD8+ TCR diversity. Reports described newly diagnosed patients as having lower baseline TCR diversity than healthy donors. It was among complete responders that baseline diversity resembled that of newly diagnosed patients. The origin of the repertoire differences remains undefined, with disease activity or prior therapy as possible causes.

The V and J genes are TRBV7-9 and TRBJ2-2; no clear D. The origin of this receptor is a human donor with classical Hodgkin lymphoma. The sequenced sample was CD4+ T cells from blood, obtained before the fourth cycle of nivolumab. The CDR3 DNA reads TGTGCCAGCAGCTTATTCAGGAGTTTGAACACCGGGGAGCTGTTTTTT. It encodes CASSLFRSLNTGELFF.